This TCR beta chain was captured in a study of blood T cell repertoires in COVID-19. The assay was immunoSEQ multiplex PCR, and TCRdb's table has in-frame clones only and misses some. There are around 160,000 clones in the sample; roughly 90% occur only once, and approximately 1.2% lies in the top ten. V gave up 9 bases and J gave up 3 bases, with 14 bases separating them. CDR1 and CDR2 from the germline V gene are SEHNR and FQNEAQ (reference sequence). This CDR3 contains 14 residues. Sequencing input: PBMCs or T cells enriched from blood (not recorded which). The TCR was taken from a woman in her 30s with acute COVID-19. The rearrangement joins TRBV7-9 to TRBJ2-2, with D possibly being TRBD1 (6 bases). CDR3 sequence (DNA): TGTGCCAGTAACGACAGGCAGGACACCGGGGAGCTGTTTTTT. Its translation is CASNDRQDTGELFF.